This T cell receptor beta chain was sequenced in a study of T cell changes during pregnancy in multiple sclerosis. This CDR3 is 15 amino acids long. Looked up from germline, CDR1 is LNHDA and CDR2 is SQIVND (reference sequence). Unmatched junction bases numbered 4, after V lost 5 bases and J lost 0 bases. The method was immunoSEQ multiplex PCR; TCRdb's version includes in-frame clones alone and lacks a portion of them. The repertoire has about 80,000 clones, just over 90% of them found once; the top ten carry over 1.1%. This rearrangement joins TRBV19 to TRBJ1-5; 7 bases align to TRBD1. The sequencing used peripheral blood, collected before pregnancy. This sequence was found in a female donor with multiple sclerosis, enrolled in a pregnancy study. Written as DNA, the CDR3 is TGTGCCAGTAGTTCAAGACAGGGTAGCAATCAGCCCCAGCATTTT. This translates into CASSSRQGSNQPQHF.